A selection of T cell receptor beta chains follows, all from one sample in a study of Ad26.COV2.S vaccination and SARS-CoV-2 variants. Measured with immunoSEQ multiplex PCR; TCRdb has only the in-frame clones, and not every one. There are around 370,000 clones in the sample; around 83% occur only once, and around 3.3% lies in the top ten. Specimen: peripheral blood, collected in a trial of Ad26.COV2.S vaccine versus placebo. These receptors were obtained from a person between 18 and 60 years old who received the Ad26.COV2.S COVID-19 vaccine or a placebo. CDR3s include the opening cysteine and the closing phenylalanine or tryptophan. A D gene is named only where the DNA matches it firmly. Some rows mark clone size as missing; the rest say once, few, many or name a class of expanded clone.

v_call: TRBV27
j_call: TRBJ1-4
clone_size: once
d_call: .
cdr3_nt: TGTGCCAGCAGTTTCCAAGGCATGCGGCCAACTCCAACTAATGAAAAACTGTTTTTT
cdr3_aa: CASSFQGMRPTPTNEKLFF

v_call: TRBV4-2
j_call: TRBJ2-5
clone_size: .
d_call: TRBD2
cdr3_nt: TGTGCCAGCAGCCAAGACCCGAGCGGGGTAATTCAAGAGACCCAGTACTTC
cdr3_aa: CASSQDPSGVIQETQYF

v_call: TRBV11-3
j_call: TRBJ2-2
clone_size: few
d_call: .
cdr3_nt: TGTGCCAGCAGCTTAGATGGGGGGTCGAACACCGGGGAGCTGTTTTTT
cdr3_aa: CASSLDGGSNTGELFF

v_call: TRBV6-6
j_call: TRBJ2-3
clone_size: .
d_call: TRBD2
cdr3_nt: TGTGCCAGCAGTTACCCGCTGGGCGGGGGGCCAGATACGCAGTATTTT
cdr3_aa: CASSYPLGGGPDTQYF

v_call: TRBV7-6
j_call: TRBJ2-3
clone_size: .
d_call: TRBD2
cdr3_nt: TGTGCCAGCAGCTTACCGGGACTAGGAACGCGCACAGATACGCAGTATTTT
cdr3_aa: CASSLPGLGTRTDTQYF

v_call: TRBV5-1
j_call: TRBJ2-2
clone_size: .
d_call: .
cdr3_nt: TGCGCCAGCAGCTATGGCACCGGGGAGCTGTTTTTT
cdr3_aa: CASSYGTGELFF

v_call: TRBV28
j_call: TRBJ1-5
clone_size: once
d_call: .
cdr3_nt: TGTGCCAGCAGTTCGCAGGGAAGTCTTCAGCCCCAGCATTTT
cdr3_aa: CASSSQGSLQPQHF

v_call: TRBV5-1
j_call: TRBJ2-7
clone_size: .
d_call: .
cdr3_nt: TGCGCCAGCACAATTGCGTCAGGGCGGTACGAGCAGTACTTC
cdr3_aa: CASTIASGRYEQYF

v_call: TRBV4-3
j_call: TRBJ2-3
clone_size: .
d_call: .
cdr3_nt: TGCGCCAGCAGCCAAGAGGACAGCCCCACAGATACGCAGTATTTT
cdr3_aa: CASSQEDSPTDTQYF

v_call: TRBV19
j_call: TRBJ2-2
clone_size: .
d_call: TRBD1
cdr3_nt: TGTGCCAGTGACCCAGGGGGCGCAGGCACCGGGGAGCTGTTTTTT
cdr3_aa: CASDPGGAGTGELFF

v_call: TRBV4-1
j_call: TRBJ2-5
clone_size: once
d_call: TRBD1
cdr3_nt: TGCGCCAGCAGCCAAGCACCAGGGGGTGGACAGACCCAGTACTTC
cdr3_aa: CASSQAPGGGQTQYF

v_call: TRBV4-1
j_call: TRBJ2-6
clone_size: .
d_call: .
cdr3_nt: TGCGCCAGCAGCTCCCGGGGCAGGCCGTCGACTGGGGCCAACGTCCTGACTTTC
cdr3_aa: CASSSRGRPSTGANVLTF

v_call: TRBV27
j_call: TRBJ2-1
clone_size: .
d_call: .
cdr3_nt: TGTGCCAGCAGCCTACAAGGACAGACCTACAATGAGCAGTTCTTC
cdr3_aa: CASSLQGQTYNEQFF

v_call: TRBV10-3
j_call: TRBJ1-2
clone_size: .
d_call: .
cdr3_nt: TGTGCCATCAGTAAACAGGGCTTCTCCTATGGCTACACCTTC
cdr3_aa: CAISKQGFSYGYTF

v_call: TRBV6-1
j_call: TRBJ2-2
clone_size: .
d_call: TRBD2
cdr3_nt: TGTGCCAGCAGTGGTGGACTAGCGGGAAGGGACGGGGAGCTGTTTTTT
cdr3_aa: CASSGGLAGRDGELFF

v_call: TRBV6-5
j_call: TRBJ2-1
clone_size: .
d_call: .
cdr3_nt: TGTGCCAGCAGACCTCCTGGGGGGCCAAATGAGCAGTTCTTC
cdr3_aa: CASRPPGGPNEQFF